Presented here are 22 T cell receptor beta chains from one specimen sequenced in a study of T cells after yellow fever vaccination. Via MiXCR, TCRdb re-called the 5' RACE reads, giving one row per CDR3 protein. This sample has more than 300,000 distinct CDR3 sequences, with about 6.9% found just once. Sequencing used PBMCs, obtained about 49 days after the first yellow fever vaccination. The source of these receptors is a man aged 18 to 35 who received the YFV17D yellow fever vaccine.

The gene calls are TRBV6-5 and TRBJ1-6; 7 nucleotides match TRBD1. There are 15 residues in the CDR3. Trimming took 1 base from V and 9 from J; bases not matched to a gene: 6. CDR1 is MNHEY and CDR2 is SVGAGI in the germline V gene. CDR3 residues: CASSYFTGAGSPLHF. CDR3 nucleotide sequence: TGTGCCAGCAGTTACTTTACAGGGGCCGGTTCACCCCTCCACTTT.

This clonotype was counted a few times. This chain connects TRBV9 to TRBJ2-3; D not resolved. V dropped 0 bases and J dropped 6 bases, with 8 bases sitting between them. The CDR3 has 13 amino acids. Germline V gene lookup returns CDR1 SGDLS and CDR2 YYNGEE. This CDR3 reads CASSVVAGDTQYF. As DNA, the CDR3 is TGTGCCAGCAGCGTAGTAGCCGGGGATACGCAGTATTTT.

This chain's CDR3 is CASSSPHFGAGAISYNEQFF. DNA for the CDR3: TGTGCCAGCAGCTCCCCCCACTTCGGAGCGGGGGCCATCTCCTACAATGAGCAGTTCTTC. The chain carries TRBV7-8 and TRBJ2-1, with TRBD2 identical over 8 bases. Germline V gives CDR1 SGHVS, CDR2 FQNEAQ. The CDR3 consists of 20 residues. Trimming removed 4 bases from V and 0 bases from J; junction bases left unmatched: 17.

In this sample, this clonotype turned up a few times. This chain links TRBV5-6 with TRBJ2-2; D is uncertain. The CDR3 is made up of 11 amino acids. CDR1 and CDR2 from the germline V gene are SGHDT and YYEEEE. Trimming took off 5 bases at V and 7 bases at J, with 6 bases between the two ends. CDR3 in DNA: TGTGCCAGCAGTCTTTACGGGGAGCTGTTTTTT. Translating gives CASSLYGELFF.

In its sample, this clonotype was seen many times. The J gene is TRBJ2-7, the V gene TRBV10-3, with D perhaps TRBD2 (6 bases). Germline V CDR1 and CDR2: ENHRY, SYGVKD. Between the trimmed V and J ends, which lost 7 bases and 6 bases, there was a span of 16 bases. The CDR3 runs to 13 residues. CDR3 nucleotides: TGTGCCATCAACCGACTAGGAATGTTCGAGCAGTACGTC. This sequence encodes CAINRLGMFEQYV.

In its sample, this clonotype was seen a few times. The chain is built from TRBV2 and TRBJ2-7; D is unresolved. Trimming shortened V by 3 bases and J by 2 bases, and 2 bases separated the two germline ends. CDR1 SNHLY and CDR2 FYNNEI come from the germline V gene. The CDR3 is 11 amino acids. CDR3 region: CASSDAYEQYV. The CDR3 coding sequence is TGTGCCAGCAGTGACGCCTACGAGCAGTACGTC.

This clonotype was observed at least ten times. At one boundary the junction diverges from the germline segment, which might be a read error. The chain uses TRBV28 and TRBJ2-1; TRBD1 is a possible D gene (6 bases). The CDR3 covers 13 residues. Germline V gene lookup returns CDR1 MDHEN and CDR2 SYDVKM. The CDR3 protein is CASRGYSYNEQFF. In DNA, the CDR3 is TGTGCGAGCAGGGGATACTCCTACAATGAGCAGTTCTTC.

Written as DNA, the CDR3 is TGCAGTGCTAGAGAGGGAGGGACTGAAGCTTTCTTT. Protein: CSAREGGTEAFF. The chain combines TRBV20-1 with TRBJ1-1; D not certain. Per germline, CDR1 DFQATT and CDR2 SNEGSKA (reference sequence). Trimming took off 0 bases at V and 5 bases at J, with 7 bases between the two ends. The length of the CDR3 is 12 residues.

The chain is built from TRBV5-1 and TRBJ1-2; perhaps TRBD1 as D (6 bases). Deletions cut 2 bases from V and 6 bases from J, with 17 bases between. Germline CDR1 reads SGHRS; CDR2 reads YFSETQ. The CDR3 covers 15 residues. The CDR3 sequence: CASSLDTTGLHGYTF. DNA of the CDR3: TGCGCCAGCAGCTTAGACACCACAGGGTTGCATGGCTACACCTTC.

The rearrangement links TRBV7-6 to TRBJ2-2; the D call may be TRBD1 or TRBD2 (5 bases each). CDR3 length equals 14 residues. V gave up 5 bases and J gave up 5 bases, with 12 bases separating them. The germline gives CDR1 SGHVS, CDR2 FNYEAQ. The CDR3 nucleotides are TGTGCCAGCAGCCGGGACCTCGATACCGGGGAGCTGTTTTTT. It yields the protein CASSRDLDTGELFF.

This clonotype was seen a handful of times. The DNA of the CDR3 is TGTGCCAGCAGCTTAGATTATTGGGGGCCGGGACCAGATACGCAGTATTTT. Protein sequence: CASSLDYWGPGPDTQYF. The chain has TRBV11-2 and TRBJ2-3; possibly TRBD1 for D (6 bases). V dropped 0 bases and J dropped 4 bases, with 17 bases sitting between them. This CDR3 contains 17 residues. Germline CDR1 is SGHAT and CDR2 is FQNNGV.

This clonotype has ten or more counts. This chain connects TRBV5-1 to TRBJ1-1; D call uncertain. Germline CDR1 and CDR2: SGHRS and YFSETQ. V shed 4 bases and J shed 1 base, with 11 bases lying between them. There are 14 residues in the CDR3. The CDR3 DNA sequence: TGCGCCAGCAGCCTGTCGAGCGGGAACACTGAAGCTTTCTTT. Translation: CASSLSSGNTEAFF.

Only a few counts were recorded for this clonotype. The rearrangement links TRBV6-5 to TRBJ2-2; 8 bases line up with TRBD1. Germline trimming cut 2 bases from V and 1 base from J; bases unmatched to any gene: 3. The germline gives CDR1 MNHEY, CDR2 SVGAGI. This CDR3 is 16 amino acids long. CDR3 DNA: TGTGCCAGCAGTTACATAGGACAGGGGAACACCGGGGAGCTGTTTTTT. Translated, it gives CASSYIGQGNTGELFF.

In its sample, this clonotype was seen a few times. The genes are TRBV7-3 and TRBJ2-6; the D gene is possibly TRBD1 (5 bases). The CDR3 consists of 15 residues. Germline V gene sequence: CDR1 SGHTA, CDR2 FQGTGA. Trimming left V 3 bases short and J 4 bases short, with 10 bases between. CDR3 sequence reads: CASSFQGPGANVLTF. The CDR3 bases are TGTGCCAGCAGCTTTCAGGGTCCGGGGGCCAACGTCCTGACTTTC.

The CDR3 bases are TGTGCCAGCAGCCAAGACGGAGGGTTCGAAACTGAAGCTTTCTTT. Protein product: CASSQDGGFETEAFF. This sequence joins TRBV3-1 and TRBJ1-1; unclear D gene. Germline V gene data show CDR1 as LGHDT and CDR2 as YNNKEL (reference sequence). V was clipped by 0 bases and J by 5 bases, with 13 bases between them. The CDR3 runs to 15 residues.

The J gene is TRBJ2-7, the V gene TRBV28; D possibly uses TRBD1 or TRBD2 (5 bases each). Per the germline V gene, CDR1 is MDHEN and CDR2 is SYDVKM. V was clipped by 6 bases and J by 0 bases, with 6 bases between them. This CDR3 comprises 12 residues. The CDR3: CASRGDSYEQYV. In DNA, the CDR3 is TGTGCCAGCAGGGGGGACTCCTACGAGCAGTACGTC.

The table lists this clonotype with a few counts. The chain has TRBV7-3 and TRBJ2-7; possibly TRBD2 for D (5 bases). Germline values: CDR1 SGHTA, CDR2 FQGTGA. V was trimmed by 4 bases and J by 6 bases, leaving 22 bases between them. This CDR3 spans 16 amino acids. In DNA, the CDR3 is TGTGCCAGCAGCTCGCTACCTGAGAGGGATCGGGGCGAGCAGTACGTC. Encoded protein: CASSSLPERDRGEQYV.

This clonotype has ten or more counts. The gene calls are TRBV10-3 and TRBJ2-5; TRBD2 matches 10 bases. Losses at the gene ends were 3 bases for V and 5 bases for J; bases not matched to a gene: 3. CDR1 is ENHRY and CDR2 is SYGVKD in the germline V gene. This CDR3 spans 14 amino acids. The CDR3 region is CAISDGTSVETQYF. The CDR3, as DNA: TGTGCCATCAGTGACGGGACTAGCGTGGAGACCCAGTACTTC.

V usage is TRBV18 and J usage is TRBJ2-5; D remains ambiguous. This CDR3 comprises 14 residues. CDR1 and CDR2 (germline): KGHSH, LQKENI. V shed 3 bases and J shed 1 base, with 9 bases lying between them. The CDR3 DNA sequence: TGTGCCAGCTCACCTTGGGATACCCAAGAGACCCAGTACTTC. It yields the protein CASSPWDTQETQYF.

V usage is TRBV7-2 and J usage is TRBJ1-6; 7 nucleotides agree with TRBD1. The CDR3 consists of 14 residues. Trimming removed 8 bases from V and 2 bases from J; junction bases left unmatched: 3. The germline V gene has CDR1 SGHTA and CDR2 FQGNSA. As DNA, the CDR3 is TGTGCCAGCGCCGGACAGGCCTATAATTCACCCCTCCACTTT. Its protein is CASAGQAYNSPLHF.

This clonotype came up many times. This chain links TRBV13 with TRBJ1-1, with 10 bases that match TRBD1. The germline gives CDR1 PRHDT, CDR2 FYEKMQ (reference sequence). With V trimmed by 2 bases and J by 4 bases, 1 base remained unmatched. The CDR3 is 14 residues long. CDR3: CASSLRQGATEAFF. The CDR3 region has the DNA TGTGCCAGCAGCTTAAGACAGGGGGCCACTGAAGCTTTCTTT.

In its sample, this clonotype was seen many times. The DNA for the CDR3 is TGCGCCAGCAGCTTGGACAGGGGGGGAATGAACACTGAAGCTTTCTTT. Translation gives CASSLDRGGMNTEAFF. This sequence joins TRBV5-1 and TRBJ1-1, with TRBD1 identical over 8 bases. V dropped 0 bases and J dropped 0; count of bases not matched to a gene: 4. The germline V gene encodes CDR1 SGHRS and CDR2 YFSETQ. This CDR3 has 16 residues.